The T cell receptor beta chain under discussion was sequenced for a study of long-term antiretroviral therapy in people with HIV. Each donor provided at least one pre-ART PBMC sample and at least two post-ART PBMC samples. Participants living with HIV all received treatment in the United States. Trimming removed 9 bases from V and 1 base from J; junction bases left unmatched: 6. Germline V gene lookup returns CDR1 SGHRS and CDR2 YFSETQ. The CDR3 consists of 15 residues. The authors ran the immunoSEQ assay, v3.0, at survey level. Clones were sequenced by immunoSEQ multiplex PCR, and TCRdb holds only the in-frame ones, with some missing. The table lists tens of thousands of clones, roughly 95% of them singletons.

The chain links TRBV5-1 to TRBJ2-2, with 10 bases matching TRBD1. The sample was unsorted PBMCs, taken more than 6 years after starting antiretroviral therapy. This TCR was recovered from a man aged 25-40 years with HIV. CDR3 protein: CAIRGQGGNTGELFF. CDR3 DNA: TGCGCCATCCGCGGACAGGGGGGGAACACCGGGGAGCTGTTTTTT.